This T cell receptor beta chain was identified in a study of cytomegalovirus exposure and HLA in healthy donors. Study in general: The platform used for the 120 validation repertoires matched that of the 666 first-cohort repertoires, a later analysis reported. Study findings and constraints: In vitro experiments confirmed that three CMV-associated chains were specific for CMV antigens.

The donors were members of the validation cohort, which comprised about 120 subjects and was separate from the first cohort of roughly 700 subjects. Of note for this clone: Its specificity is unknown.

The repertoire was sequenced with immunoSEQ multiplex PCR; TCRdb's copy has only in-frame clones and lacks some. The sample holds tens of thousands of clones; under 96% are singletons and the top ten take more than 3.5%. Germline CDR1 and CDR2: SGHNT and YENEEA. This CDR3 has 19 residues. With 4 bases clipped from V and 0 bases from J, the junction kept 12 bases outside the gene matches. The J gene is TRBJ2-4, the V gene TRBV11-3, with 10 bases identical to TRBD2. The sequence came from a young woman in good health and CMV-seropositive. The sample comprised PBMCs. CDR3 loop: CASSSTSLLAGLAKNIQYF. For the CDR3, the DNA is TGTGCCAGCAGCTCGACTTCCCTACTAGCGGGATTAGCCAAAAACATTCAGTACTTC. Full variable domain (outside the CDR3, taken from reference TRBV11-3 and TRBJ2-4): EAGVVQSPRYKIIEKKQPVAFWCNPISGHNTLYWYLQNLGQGPELLIRYENEEAVDDSQLPKDRFSAERLKGVDSTLKIQPAELGDSAVYLCASSSTSLLAGLAKNIQYFGAGTRLSVL.